This entry lists 16 T cell receptor beta chains sequenced from one sample in a study of blood T cell repertoires in COVID-19. This table comes from immunoSEQ multiplex PCR, and its TCRdb copy is limited to in-frame clones, with some not included. The repertoire holds 72,000 or so clones, with approximately 86% as singletons. Material for sequencing was peripheral blood. These receptors were obtained from a man older than 75 with active COVID-19.

This clone was seen only once. The gene calls are TRBV14 and TRBJ2-5, with a tentative D call TRBD2 (6 bases). This CDR3 spans 14 amino acids. From germline, CDR1 is SGHDN and CDR2 FVKESK. V was trimmed by 0 bases and J by 5 bases, leaving 10 bases between them. DNA for the CDR3: TGTGCCAGCAGCCAAGATTGGGGGGTGGAGACCCAGTACTTC. Its translation is CASSQDWGVETQYF.

The chain recombines TRBV28 with TRBJ2-7, with TRBD2 as a possible D gene (5 bases). Germline V gene sequence: CDR1 MDHEN, CDR2 SYDVKM. The CDR3 spans 14 residues. The ends were cut back, 7 bases at V and 3 bases at J, with 16 bases in the middle. CDR3 coding DNA: TGTGCCAGCATTACATCTGGGAGTTTCTACGAGCAGTACTTC. As protein: CASITSGSFYEQYF. Full variable domain (remainder filled in from reference TRBV28 and TRBJ2-7): DVKVTQSSRYLVKRTGEKVFLECVQDMDHENMFWYRQDPGLGLRLIYFSYDVKMKEKGDIPEGYSVSREKKERFSLILESASTNQTSMYLCASITSGSFYEQYFGPGTRLTVT.

The rearrangement uses TRBV2 and TRBJ2-5; D perhaps matches TRBD1 (6 bases). Per germline, CDR1 SNHLY and CDR2 FYNNEI. The V end was cut by 4 bases, the J end by 4 bases, with 16 bases between. The CDR3 is 15 amino acids. The CDR3 region is CASSVAGTFGETQYF. The CDR3 DNA reads as TGTGCCAGCAGTGTAGCTGGGACATTCGGAGAGACCCAGTACTTC.

J is TRBJ1-3 and V is TRBV5-1, with D perhaps matching TRBD1 (6 bases). V lost 5 bases and J lost 1, with 10 bases in between. The CDR3 length is 14 residues. Germline V gives CDR1 SGHRS, CDR2 YFSETQ. CDR3 sequence: CASRYGQSGNTIYF. CDR3 coding DNA: TGCGCCAGCAGATACGGACAGTCTGGAAACACCATATATTTT.

The chain links TRBV9 to TRBJ2-7; 7 bases map to TRBD2. The ends lost 0 bases at V and 3 bases at J; junction bases unmatched: 6. Germline lookup yields CDR1 SGDLS and CDR2 YYNGEE. The CDR3 contains 15 residues. Here the CDR3 DNA reads TGTGCCAGCAGCGTAGCAGCGGGACCCTACTACGAGCAGTACTTC. It yields the protein CASSVAAGPYYEQYF.

The chain employs TRBV2 and TRBJ2-3; D may be TRBD1 (6 bases). V was trimmed by 6 bases and J by 2 bases, leaving 12 bases between them. There are 14 residues in the CDR3. Per germline, CDR1 SNHLY and CDR2 FYNNEI. The chain's CDR3 is CASRGGQLTDTQYF. The CDR3 DNA follows: TGTGCCAGCAGAGGGGGTCAGCTCACAGATACGCAGTATTTT. The full variable domain, in which reference TRBV2 and TRBJ2-3 provide the parts outside the CDR3, is EPEVTQTPSHQVTQMGQEVILRCVPISNHLYFYWYRQILGQKVEFLVSFYNNEISEKSEIFDDQFSVERPDGSNFTLKIRSTKLEDSAMYFCASRGGQLTDTQYFGPGTRLTVL.

To note about this clone: Other DNA sequences from this sample encode an identical CDR3 as well. This chain joins TRBV7-9 and TRBJ2-5; 8 nucleotides align to TRBD2. The ends lost 5 bases at V and 2 bases at J; junction bases unmatched: 10. The CDR3 extends over 16 amino acids. Per the germline V gene, CDR1 is SEHNR and CDR2 is FQNEAQ (reference sequence). The CDR3 here is CASSPGLAGAQETQYF. CDR3 in DNA: TGTGCCAGCAGCCCCGGGCTAGCGGGCGCTCAAGAGACCCAGTACTTC.

In its sample, this clone was seen many times. The chain links TRBV5-6 to TRBJ2-7; the D gene is possibly TRBD1 (6 bases). CDR1 and CDR2 (germline): SGHDT, YYEEEE. Trimming shortened V by 2 bases and J by 4 bases, and 7 bases separated the two germline ends. The CDR3 loop spans 12 amino acids. The CDR3 sequence: CASSLQGYEQYF. The CDR3 bases are TGTGCCAGCAGCTTACAGGGTTACGAGCAGTACTTC.

The rearrangement links TRBV29-1 to TRBJ1-6; possible D gene TRBD1, 6 bases. With 6 bases removed from V and 5 bases from J, the gap between germline ends came to 14 bases. The germline V gene encodes CDR1 SQVTM and CDR2 ANQGSEA. The CDR3 sequence is 14 residues long. The CDR3 is CSVGIGGDNSPLHF. In DNA, the CDR3 is TGCAGCGTGGGTATAGGGGGTGATAATTCACCCCTCCACTTT. The variable domain in full, with the rest retrieved from reference TRBV29-1 and TRBJ1-6, is SAVISQKPSRDICQRGTSLTIQCQVDSQVTMMFWYRQQPGQSLTLIATANQGSEATYESGFVIDKFPISRPNLTFSTLTVSNMSPEDSSIYLCSVGIGGDNSPLHFGNGTRLTVT.

The chain links TRBV19 to TRBJ2-1, with D possibly matching TRBD1 (6 bases). This CDR3 is built from 13 residues. Trimming pared 7 bases from V and 6 bases from J, leaving 13 bases between. Germline V gene sequence: CDR1 LNHDA, CDR2 SQIVND (reference sequence). The CDR3 loop reads CASNSLQGNEQFF. CDR3 sequence (DNA): TGTGCCAGTAATTCCCTACAGGGCAATGAGCAGTTCTTC. Full variable domain (remainder filled in from reference TRBV19 and TRBJ2-1): DGGITQSPKYLFRKEGQNVTLSCEQNLNHDAMYWYRQDPGQGLRLIYYSQIVNDFQKGDIAEGYSVSREKKESFPLTVTSAQKNPTAFYLCASNSLQGNEQFFGPGTRLTVL.

V gene TRBV5-4 combines with J gene TRBJ1-2; D is unclear. The V end lost 0 bases, the J end lost 0 bases, and 6 bases lay between the germline ends. Germline V gene lookup returns CDR1 SGHNT and CDR2 YYREEE (reference sequence). The CDR3 loop spans 14 amino acids. CDR3 coding DNA: TGTGCCAGCAGCTTGGATCAGACTAACTATGGCTACACCTTC. Translated, it gives CASSLDQTNYGYTF.

The chain has TRBV7-2 and TRBJ2-3; D might be TRBD1 (6 bases). V lost 1 base, J lost 8 bases, and 19 bases lay in between. There are 16 residues in the CDR3. Germline-derived CDR1 and CDR2 are SGHTA and FQGNSA. The CDR3 sequence is CASSLDRDVRQATQYF. As DNA, the CDR3 is TGTGCCAGCAGCTTAGACAGGGACGTGAGGCAAGCTACGCAGTATTTT.

The chain combines TRBV4-1 with TRBJ2-2; 8 bases agree with TRBD1. The CDR3 loop spans 17 amino acids. With V trimmed by 4 bases and J by 4 bases, 11 bases remained unmatched. Germline-derived CDR1 and CDR2 are MGHRA and YSYEKL. The CDR3 coding sequence is TGCGCCAGCAGCCTAAGCGAGGGACAGGCTCGCACCGGGGAGCTGTTTTTT. Translated, it gives CASSLSEGQARTGELFF.

The gene calls are TRBV6-4 and TRBJ2-2; 8 bases fit TRBD1. CDR1 and CDR2 (germline): MRHNA, SNTAGT. The CDR3 is 14 amino acids. Losses at the gene ends were 6 bases for V and 6 bases for J; bases not matched to a gene: 6. The DNA of the CDR3 is TGTGCCAGCAGGGGACAGGTGAATTCCGGGGAGCTGTTTTTT. Its protein is CASRGQVNSGELFF.

The V call is TRBV19, the J call TRBJ2-1; D remains ambiguous. Germline CDR1 reads LNHDA; CDR2 reads SQIVND (reference sequence). V was shortened by 8 bases and J by 9 bases, with 17 bases between the two germline ends. The CDR3 consists of 13 residues. The CDR3 DNA reads TGTGCCAGTGCGGCCTTCGACGGCCGTGAGCAGTTCTTC. It yields the protein CASAAFDGREQFF.

This clone appeared a single time. The V gene is TRBV4-3, the J gene TRBJ1-6, with 10 positions matching TRBD1. The length of the CDR3 is 14 residues. Germline V gives CDR1 LGHNA, CDR2 YSLEER. After removal of 8 bases from V and 6 bases from J, the junction contained 4 bases not matched to a gene. CDR3 in amino acids: CASQRDRGNSPLHF. CDR3 nucleotides: TGCGCCAGCCAACGGGACAGGGGTAATTCACCCCTCCACTTT.